There are a few counts of the clone carrying this T cell receptor beta chain. These data belong to a study of blood T cell repertoires in COVID-19. Across the whole study: The analysed material was cDNA or gDNA that came from T cells, B-cell-depleted T cells, or PBMCs.

This study enrolled people aged about 18 to 95 from approximately 24 US geographic areas. Original methodology: Reference gene primer amplification yielded estimated nucleated cell counts. The protocol was immunoSEQ multiplex PCR, while the TCRdb copy is restricted to in-frame clones and leaves out a portion. V and J calls and clone size are copied from that table; D and trimming were computed from the DNA. Of 200,000 to 250,000 clones in the sample, about 93% were seen once. Germline values: CDR1 MGHRA, CDR2 YSYEKL. The CDR3 has 16 amino acids. Trimming stripped 3 bases from V and 6 bases from J, with 17 bases between.

The sample taken for sequencing was PBMCs or T cells enriched from blood (not recorded which). This clonotype was obtained from a woman younger than 30 who had recovered from COVID-19. This chain joins TRBV4-1 and TRBJ2-2, with D maybe TRBD2 (6 bases). CDR3 region: CASSQAYGGYAGELFF. Here the CDR3 DNA reads TGCGCCAGCAGCCAGGCCTATGGAGGGTACGCCGGGGAGCTGTTTTTT.